A few counts support the clone carrying this T cell receptor (beta chain). Antigen specificity is unknown. A single record per CDR3 protein comes from TCRdb applying MiXCR to the reads. The table records about 700,000 distinct CDR3 sequences, around 31% of them present only once. The CDR3 sequence is 15 residues long. The germline CDR1 and CDR2 sequences are SGHNT and YYREEE (reference sequence). Trimming shortened V by 1 base and J by 6 bases, and 14 bases separated the two germline ends. The data originate from a study of T cell repertoires in cytomegalovirus infection. Study-wide points: What dominated the ex vivo response were HLA-C-restricted CMV-specific TCR beta clonotypes.

Sequences were derived from cultured PBMCs, sampled from culture after CMV antigen stimulation. This sequence was found in a human donor in good health (CMV status not recorded). Some clones in this sample may be carry-over from other donors' samples. The chain uses TRBV5-4 and TRBJ2-1; D possibly uses TRBD1 or TRBD2 (7 bases each). The CDR3, as DNA: TGTGCCAGCAGCTTGACAGGGGCGGGGGTCAATGAGCAGTTCTTC. Its translation: CASSLTGAGVNEQFF.